This T cell receptor (beta chain) is from a study of T cells after posttransplantation cyclophosphamide. The study, taken as a whole, reports: Skin or GI-infiltrating T cells shared few TRB sequences with blood. Recipient CMV seropositivity and CMV reactivation strongly tracked TRB clonality. Donor-recipient repertoire similarity was low at 1-2 months, rising over year one.

Assay used: immunoSEQ multiplex PCR; TCRdb lists only in-frame clones, some missing. The sample carries about 22,000 clones, approximately 73% recorded once. CDR3 length: 15 amino acids. Germline V CDR1 and CDR2: SNHLY, FYNNEI. The V gene end was trimmed by 4 bases and the J gene end by 1 base; junction bases not matched to a gene: 6. Concerning this clone: What it binds is unknown.

The chain is built from TRBV2 and TRBJ1-1, with 7 bases aligning to TRBD1. This clonotype originated in a woman in her sixties or seventies in good health, CMV-negative, and a related stem cell transplant donor. Sequences were obtained from memory CD4+ T cells sorted from PBMCs. DNA of the CDR3: TGTGCCAGCAGTGCAACAGGGGAGGCGAACACTGAAGCTTTCTTT. Its protein is CASSATGEANTEAFF.